The 11 T cell receptor beta chains presented below share a single source sample, sequenced in a study of CD8 T cells in ankylosing spondylitis. For these receptors, no antigen is known. One entry per CDR3 protein results from TCRdb running MiXCR on the 5' RACE reads. The table lists over 700,000 distinct CDR3 sequences, roughly 20% of them singletons. Notes on the study in general: Ankylosing spondylitis blood appeared to carry a characteristic TCR beta motif of under ten highly homologous variants.

What was sequenced was blood, either unsorted or a sorted T cell fraction (not recorded which). Receptors originate from a male donor with ankylosing spondylitis.

V gene TRBV28 combines with J gene TRBJ1-2, with a possible D match to TRBD1 (6 bases). Between the trimmed V and J ends, which lost 5 bases and 7 bases, there was a span of 23 bases. Germline CDR1 is MDHEN and CDR2 is SYDVKM. The CDR3 loop spans 16 amino acids. In DNA, the CDR3 is TGTGCCAGCAGTCTCCCATCTACAGGGACGTCCGGTGGCTACACCTTC. Translating gives CASSLPSTGTSGGYTF.

This clonotype was seen a few times. This rearrangement joins TRBV20-1 to TRBJ2-2; D gene ambiguous. The CDR3 length is 14 residues. Trimming left V 3 bases short and J 3 bases short, with 11 bases between. CDR1 is DFQATT and CDR2 is SNEGSKA in the germline V gene (reference sequence). The CDR3 nucleotides are TGCAGTGCTAGTCAGCGTGGGTACACCGGGGAGCTGTTTTTT. Translating it yields CSASQRGYTGELFF.

This clonotype was detected a few times. The V call is TRBV25-1, the J call TRBJ2-1; TRBD2 matches at 11 bases. The CDR3 is 19 amino acids. Germline V CDR1 and CDR2: MGHDK, SYGVNS. V shed 3 bases and J 8 bases; nucleotides not matched to a gene: 18. The CDR3 reads CASSEVVLAGGSFGDEQFF. The CDR3 DNA reads TGTGCCAGCAGTGAGGTTGTTTTAGCGGGAGGGTCGTTTGGCGATGAGCAGTTCTTC.

The chain carries TRBV12-3 or TRBV12-4 and TRBJ2-5; 8 nucleotides match TRBD2. The CDR3 spans 13 residues. V gave up 6 bases and J gave up 5 bases; unmatched junction bases: 5. CDR3 DNA: TGTGCCAGCAGACCCGGGGGGGCCGAGACCCAGTACTTC. This translates into CASRPGGAETQYF.

DNA of the CDR3: TGTGCCAGCAGTTTGAGGGGGGCCCCCTACAATGAGCAGTTCTTC. Translated: CASSLRGAPYNEQFF. This rearrangement joins TRBV12-3 or TRBV12-4 to TRBJ2-1; perhaps D is TRBD1 or TRBD2 (6 bases each). The V gene lost 3 bases and the J gene lost 2 bases, with 11 bases spanning the gap. This CDR3 region has 15 residues.

The sample holds a few counts of this clonotype. V gene TRBV15 combines with J gene TRBJ2-5; unclear D gene. Trimming removed 0 bases at V and 0 bases at J, with 5 bases between. Germline V gene lookup returns CDR1 LNHNV and CDR2 YYDKDF (reference sequence). There are 14 residues in the CDR3. The CDR3 region is CATSRDDDQETQYF. The CDR3 coding sequence is TGTGCCACCAGCAGAGATGACGACCAAGAGACCCAGTACTTC.

This clonotype was picked up a small number of times. The V call is TRBV28, the J call TRBJ2-3, with unresolved D. The CDR3 is 13 residues long. The germline V gene has CDR1 MDHEN and CDR2 SYDVKM. V shed 6 bases and J shed 9 bases, with 16 bases lying between them. The CDR3 is CASSETPKATQYF. As DNA, the CDR3 is TGTGCCAGCAGCGAAACTCCTAAGGCGACGCAGTATTTT.

The chain combines TRBV28 with TRBJ2-1; no clear D. Trimming left V 3 bases short and J 6 bases short, with 6 bases between. The CDR3 has 12 amino acids. Per germline, CDR1 MDHEN and CDR2 SYDVKM. The CDR3 region has the DNA TGTGCCAGCAGTTTCCGAAGCAATGAGCAGTTCTTC. Protein sequence: CASSFRSNEQFF.

This clonotype has at least ten counts. J is TRBJ2-3 and V is TRBV7-9; TRBD2 matches at 7 bases. Trimming cost V 4 bases and J 4 bases; bases outside gene matches: 11. CDR3 size: 16 residues. Per the germline V gene, CDR1 is SEHNR and CDR2 is FQNEAQ (reference sequence). The CDR3 bases are TGTGCCAGCAGCTGGAGGGGAGCGGGGATAGCAGATACGCAGTATTTT. Translation: CASSWRGAGIADTQYF.

This clonotype occurred a few times. The chain is built from TRBV29-1 and TRBJ2-1, with TRBD2 identical over 14 bases. V was clipped by 6 bases and J by 10 bases; unmatched bases: 5. Germline V gives CDR1 SQVTM, CDR2 ANQGSEA. This CDR3 region has 13 residues. CDR3 DNA: TGCAGCGTATCCGGGACTAGCGGGGGAGAGCAGTTCTTC. It specifies CSVSGTSGGEQFF.

This clonotype has more than one count but fewer than ten. J is TRBJ2-7 and V is TRBV13, with D unresolved. The CDR3 covers 16 residues. V was shortened by 5 bases and J by 2 bases, with 19 bases between the two germline ends. Germline CDR1 reads PRHDT; CDR2 reads FYEKMQ (reference sequence). The CDR3 DNA follows: TGTGCCAGCAGCAAGCACGAGTTCTCGATCCCCTACGAGCAGTACTTC. Residues: CASSKHEFSIPYEQYF.